The 17 T cell receptor beta chains in this list originate from one sample, sequenced in a study of blood T cell repertoires in COVID-19. Some clones are missing from TCRdb's copy, which holds only in-frame ones; the method was immunoSEQ multiplex PCR. This table holds about 100,000 clones, 80% found once. The sequenced sample was peripheral blood. Receptor source: a woman aged 65 to 85 with acute or convalescent COVID-19.

The chain uses TRBV4-3 and TRBJ2-3; D may be TRBD1 (6 bases). V lost 3 bases and J 2 bases, leaving 9 bases between the germline ends. Germline CDR1 reads LGHNA; CDR2 reads YSLEER. The CDR3 spans 14 residues. In DNA form, the CDR3 reads TGCGCCAGCAGCCACGACAGGAACACAGATACGCAGTATTTT. Its translation is CASSHDRNTDTQYF.

This chain joins TRBV10-3 and TRBJ1-2; D call uncertain. Trimming removed 8 bases from V and 1 base from J, with 11 bases in between. Germline CDR1 ENHRY, CDR2 SYGVKD. The CDR3 covers 13 residues. CDR3 DNA: TGTGCCATCGGAACGGAGGATAACTATGGCTACACCTTC. Amino acids: CAIGTEDNYGYTF.

The V call is TRBV6-6, the J call TRBJ1-3; TRBD1 matches 8 bases. Germline V lookup: CDR1 MNHNY, CDR2 SVGAGI (reference sequence). The CDR3 runs 14 residues. J was trimmed by 2 bases and V by 4 bases; bases with no gene match: 1. The CDR3 nucleotides are TGTGCCAGCAGTTCGGACAGGGCTGGAAACACCATATATTTT. Its protein product is CASSSDRAGNTIYF.

This clone has just a few counts. The chain recombines TRBV30 with TRBJ2-2, with 8 bases aligning to TRBD2. In germline, CDR1 is GTSNPN, CDR2 SVGIG (reference sequence). The CDR3 consists of 15 residues. The V gene end was trimmed by 7 bases and the J gene end by 4 bases; junction bases not matched to a gene: 11. The CDR3 nucleotides are TGTGCCTCCCCGGGGCGGGGGGTTGGCACCGGGGAGCTGTTTTTT. Translation: CASPGRGVGTGELFF.

This clone was counted a single time. The chain couples TRBV2 to TRBJ2-7; 11 nucleotides match TRBD1. The CDR3 consists of 14 residues. The germline CDR1 and CDR2 sequences are SNHLY and FYNNEI. Germline trimming cut 6 bases from V and 6 bases from J; bases unmatched to any gene: 7. In DNA form, the CDR3 reads TGTGCCAGCAGGGCCGGGACAGGGGGACGCGAGCAGTACTTC. This gives the protein CASRAGTGGREQYF.

V is TRBV27 and J is TRBJ1-5; possible D gene TRBD1, 5 bases. Germline assignment: CDR1 MNHEY and CDR2 SMNVEV (reference sequence). Trimming took off 2 bases at V and 3 bases at J, with 11 bases between the two ends. The CDR3 extends over 15 amino acids. CDR3 DNA: TGTGCCAGCAGTTTAGGGGGGGTTACCAATCAGCCCCAGCATTTT. This encodes CASSLGGVTNQPQHF.

V and J are TRBV7-7 and TRBJ2-1, with 8 bases fitting TRBD1. After removal of 5 bases from V and 7 bases from J, the junction contained 7 bases not matched to a gene. The CDR3 runs 14 residues. Germline-derived CDR1 and CDR2 are SSHAT and FNYEAQ (reference sequence). CDR3 in DNA: TGTGCCAGCAGCCGGACAGGGAGCCCTAATGAGCAGTTCTTC. Its protein product is CASSRTGSPNEQFF.

The chain links TRBV6-5 to TRBJ2-1; D not resolved. The V gene lost 2 bases and the J gene lost 7 bases, with 12 bases spanning the gap. The CDR3 is 14 residues long. The germline V gene encodes CDR1 MNHEY and CDR2 SVGAGI. In DNA form, the CDR3 reads TGTGCCAGCAGTTACCCCCAGAATGGTAATGAGCAGTTCTTC. It is translated as CASSYPQNGNEQFF.

This chain uses TRBV5-1 with TRBJ1-1, with a weak D call TRBD1 (6 bases). Trimming stripped 0 bases from V and 1 base from J, with 13 bases between. Germline CDR1 reads SGHRS; CDR2 reads YFSETQ. The CDR3 length is 16 residues. CDR3 sequence: CASSLVAGQTNTEAFF. The DNA of the CDR3 is TGCGCCAGCAGCTTGGTGGCCGGACAGACGAACACTGAAGCTTTCTTT.

The rearrangement joins TRBV3-1 (or the pseudogene TRBV3-2) to TRBJ1-4; D gene uncertain. V lost 0 bases to trimming and J lost 6 bases, with 11 bases between them. The CDR3 is 15 residues long. CDR1 and CDR2 (germline): LGHDT, YNNKEL (reference sequence). DNA of the CDR3: TGTGCCAGCAGCCAAGAAATACATCGGGATGAAAAACTGTTTTTT. Amino acid sequence: CASSQEIHRDEKLFF.

This chain joins TRBV5-1 and TRBJ1-5; 8 nucleotides agree with TRBD1. The CDR3 totals 15 residues. Germline assignment: CDR1 SGHRS and CDR2 YFSETQ. J gave up 0 bases and V 3 bases, and 2 bases lay outside the gene matches. The CDR3 DNA sequence: TGCGCCAGCAGCTGGACAGGGATTAGCAATCAGCCCCAGCATTTT. Its protein is CASSWTGISNQPQHF.

CDR3 sequence (DNA): TGTGCCAGCAGCTTATCTAGCGGGTGGATGAGGAGACAGTACTTC. It yields the protein CASSLSSGWMRRQYF. This sequence joins TRBV11-1 and TRBJ2-5, with TRBD2 matching over 8 bases. CDR1 and CDR2 (germline): SGHAT, FQDESV (reference sequence). Losses at the gene ends were 2 bases for V and 11 bases for J; bases not matched to a gene: 13. This CDR3 spans 15 amino acids.

The chain links TRBV7-2 to TRBJ1-2; tentative D call: TRBD1 (6 bases). There are 13 residues in the CDR3. Germline V gene data show CDR1 as SGHTA and CDR2 as FQGNSA. V was clipped by 7 bases and J by 2 bases, with 11 bases between them. In DNA form, the CDR3 reads TGTGCCAGCACCAAGGGGGGGAACTATGGCTACACCTTC. Translating gives CASTKGGNYGYTF.

The chain recombines TRBV7-6 with TRBJ1-4, with D maybe TRBD1 (5 bases). The CDR3 totals 14 residues. The V end was cut by 2 bases, the J end by 10 bases, with 14 bases between. Looked up from germline, CDR1 is SGHVS and CDR2 is FNYEAQ. This CDR3 reads CASSLSGSGGKLFF. CDR3 nucleotide sequence: TGTGCCAGCAGCTTATCAGGCTCCGGGGGAAAACTGTTTTTT.

The CDR3 DNA reads TGTGCCAGCTCGCAGCGGACAGGGGCAGATACGCAGTATTTT. Amino acid sequence: CASSQRTGADTQYF. The rearrangement uses TRBV19 and TRBJ2-3; 9 bases align to TRBD1. The CDR3 extends over 14 amino acids. V shed 9 bases and J 4 bases; nucleotides not matched to a gene: 8. Germline CDR1 and CDR2: LNHDA and SQIVND (reference sequence).

Worth noting for this clone: Other DNA sequences in this specimen translate into the identical CDR3. The chain carries TRBV30 and TRBJ1-1, with TRBD1 as a possible D gene (6 bases). The CDR3 extends over 13 amino acids. The germline CDR1 and CDR2 sequences are GTSNPN and SVGIG (reference sequence). Trimming pared 2 bases from V and 0 bases from J, leaving 7 bases between. CDR3: CAWSRQVNTEAFF. CDR3 nucleotide sequence: TGTGCCTGGAGTCGACAGGTGAACACTGAAGCTTTCTTT.

This clone was picked up a small number of times. The chain employs TRBV6-5 and TRBJ1-6; no clear D gene. Germline V gene data show CDR1 as MNHEY and CDR2 as SVGAGI. The CDR3 has 12 residues. Trimming cost V 6 bases and J 11 bases, with 11 bases left between them. The CDR3 loop is CASRNQEAPLHF. CDR3 in DNA: TGTGCCAGCAGAAACCAAGAGGCACCCCTCCACTTT.